These 28 T cell receptor beta chains were sequenced from one sample in a study of human thymus T cells. Sequencing was performed with immunoSEQ multiplex PCR; in TCRdb, only in-frame clones are kept and a portion is missing. The sample lists roughly 130,000 clones; around 95% were seen once. Thymus was obtained from resections taken during corrective heart surgery. The source material was thymus tissue. These receptors were taken from a boy younger than two with a congenital heart defect but otherwise immunologically healthy.

The chain employs TRBV4-1 and TRBJ2-5; a possible D gene is TRBD2 (5 bases). The germline V gene has CDR1 MGHRA and CDR2 YSYEKL. This CDR3 comprises 17 residues. The V end lost 2 bases, the J end lost 7 bases, and 23 bases lay between the germline ends. CDR3 region: CASSQTTLGEWSVTQYF. CDR3 nucleotide sequence: TGCGCCAGCAGCCAAACCACCCTGGGAGAGTGGTCCGTGACCCAGTACTTC.

This sequence joins TRBV28 and TRBJ2-1; 7 positions match TRBD2. There are 14 residues in the CDR3. Germline V CDR1 and CDR2: MDHEN, SYDVKM. V was pared by 7 bases and J by 7 bases, with 10 bases of the junction left unmatched. The CDR3 loop reads CASNNLLAVNEQFF. CDR3 DNA sequence: TGTGCCAGCAACAATCTTCTAGCGGTAAATGAGCAGTTCTTC.

The J gene is TRBJ2-2, the V gene TRBV27; no reliable D call. Germline lookup yields CDR1 MNHEY and CDR2 SMNVEV (reference sequence). V dropped 5 bases and J dropped 7 bases, with 11 bases sitting between them. The CDR3 loop spans 13 amino acids. The CDR3 nucleotides read TGTGCCAGCAGTGCCGTGTTCGGCGGGGAGCTGTTTTTT. This codes for CASSAVFGGELFF.

The chain is built from TRBV6-5 and TRBJ1-6; 7 bases line up with TRBD1. CDR3 length equals 15 residues. V lost 6 bases to trimming and J lost 7 bases; unmatched junction nucleotides: 9. Germline V gene lookup returns CDR1 MNHEY and CDR2 SVGAGI. The CDR3 is CASSQQGLRNSPLHF. CDR3 nucleotides: TGTGCCAGCAGCCAACAGGGGCTGAGGAATTCACCCCTCCACTTT.

DNA for the CDR3: TGTGCCAGCAGTTATTGTTCCGACAGGGGTAATTCACCCCTCCACTTT. Protein sequence: CASSYCSDRGNSPLHF. The chain joins TRBV6-6 to TRBJ1-6; 8 nucleotides align to TRBD1. V shed 3 bases and J 6 bases; nucleotides not matched to a gene: 7. Looked up from germline, CDR1 is MNHNY and CDR2 is SVGAGI (reference sequence). The CDR3 is made up of 16 amino acids.

The V gene is TRBV6-8, the J gene TRBJ1-4; no clear D. This CDR3 is 18 amino acids long. V was trimmed by 7 bases and J by 0 bases, leaving 21 bases between them. Per the germline V gene, CDR1 is MNHGY and CDR2 is SAAAGT. The CDR3 DNA reads TGTGCCAGCAAAGACCGAGACGGCCTTACTGCAACTAATGAAAAACTGTTTTTT. This translates into CASKDRDGLTATNEKLFF.

The chain is built from TRBV28 and TRBJ2-5, with D tentatively TRBD1 (8 bases). The ends were cut back, 4 bases at V and 5 bases at J, with 14 bases in the middle. Germline values: CDR1 MDHEN, CDR2 SYDVKM. The CDR3 covers 14 residues. Written as DNA, the CDR3 is TGTGCCAGCAGTTCGACAGGGGAGGGGGAGACCCAGTACTTC. Protein: CASSSTGEGETQYF.

This chain joins TRBV9 and TRBJ2-1; 11 bases map to TRBD2. Germline V lookup: CDR1 SGDLS, CDR2 YYNGEE. After removal of 5 bases from V and 6 bases from J, the junction contained 7 bases not matched to a gene. There are 15 residues in the CDR3. CDR3 protein: CASSTLAGGSNEQFF. The CDR3 coding sequence is TGTGCCAGCAGTACCTTAGCGGGGGGGTCCAATGAGCAGTTCTTC.

The chain combines TRBV7-9 with TRBJ2-5; perhaps D is TRBD1 or TRBD2 (6 bases each). CDR1 and CDR2 from the germline V gene are SEHNR and FQNEAQ (reference sequence). The CDR3 is made up of 15 amino acids. Deletions cut 2 bases from V and 2 bases from J, with 12 bases between. The CDR3 region is CASSLRRGTQETQYF. CDR3 bases: TGTGCCAGCAGCTTACGGAGGGGGACACAAGAGACCCAGTACTTC.

This chain links TRBV30 with TRBJ2-7; TRBD1 might be the D (6 bases). Germline V gene lookup returns CDR1 GTSNPN and CDR2 SVGIG (reference sequence). Trimming removed 7 bases at V and 5 bases at J, with 12 bases between. This CDR3 is built from 11 residues. CDR3: CAFRGRNEQYF. The CDR3, as DNA: TGTGCCTTCAGGGGAAGGAACGAGCAGTACTTC.

J is TRBJ2-1 and V is TRBV25-1; 7 positions match TRBD1. Germline assignment: CDR1 MGHDK and CDR2 SYGVNS. The CDR3 consists of 15 residues. The V segment lost 3 bases and the J segment 1 base; nucleotides outside the gene matches: 3. The CDR3 coding sequence is TGTGCCAGCAGTGATGGGACAGATTCCTACAATGAGCAGTTCTTC. Amino acids: CASSDGTDSYNEQFF.

The V call is TRBV28, the J call TRBJ1-2, with D possibly being TRBD1 (5 bases). Per germline, CDR1 MDHEN and CDR2 SYDVKM. The V and J ends lost 4 bases and 3 bases respectively, with 21 bases between them. There are 17 residues in the CDR3. The CDR3 sequence: CASSYGTPLRRDYGYTF. CDR3 nucleotide sequence: TGTGCCAGCAGTTACGGGACTCCTCTCCGAAGGGACTATGGCTACACCTTC.

This chain links TRBV10-2 with TRBJ1-5, with no clear D. From germline, CDR1 is WSHSY and CDR2 SAAADI. CDR3 length equals 13 residues. The V and J ends lost 3 bases and 3 bases respectively, with 6 bases between them. Written as DNA, the CDR3 is TGCGCCAGCAGTGACAGGATCAATCAGCCCCAGCATTTT. This encodes CASSDRINQPQHF.

The chain couples TRBV12-5 to TRBJ2-3, with D maybe TRBD1 (5 bases). Trimming cost V 0 bases and J 5 bases, with 9 bases left between them. The CDR3 has 14 amino acids. Per the germline V gene, CDR1 is LGHNT and CDR2 is FRNRAP. CDR3 bases: TGTGCTAGTGGTTTGGTAAAGGGGCAAGATACGCAGTATTTT. It translates to CASGLVKGQDTQYF.

The chain links TRBV6-5 to TRBJ2-7; D is perhaps TRBD2 (6 bases). CDR3 size: 15 residues. Germline V gene sequence: CDR1 MNHEY, CDR2 SVGAGI. V shed 2 bases and J shed 2 bases, with 13 bases lying between them. CDR3 coding DNA: TGTGCCAGCAGTTACCCTCCGCGGGGCCCCTACGAGCAGTACTTC. It codes for CASSYPPRGPYEQYF.

The chain joins TRBV9 to TRBJ2-1; a weak D match, TRBD2 (7 bases). Germline V gene sequence: CDR1 SGDLS, CDR2 YYNGEE. CDR3 length equals 23 residues. V was pared by 1 base and J by 5 bases, with 37 bases between. CDR3 in amino acids: CASSVSEEVPGGERDSPDNEQFF. The CDR3, as DNA: TGTGCCAGCAGCGTATCCGAGGAGGTCCCGGGGGGCGAGAGAGACAGCCCCGACAATGAGCAGTTCTTC.

This clone has more than one count but fewer than ten. The genes are TRBV28 and TRBJ2-2; D not certain. CDR3 size: 12 residues. Per the germline V gene, CDR1 is MDHEN and CDR2 is SYDVKM. Trimming shortened V by 5 bases and J by 5 bases, and 6 bases separated the two germline ends. As DNA, the CDR3 is TGTGCCAGCAGTCCGACTACCGGGGAGCTGTTTTTT. It specifies CASSPTTGELFF.

The J gene is TRBJ2-5, the V gene TRBV7-2; no firm D call. Germline loops: CDR1 SGHTA, CDR2 FQGNSA. Trimming removed 5 bases at V and 3 bases at J, with 10 bases between. CDR3 length equals 13 residues. The CDR3, as DNA: TGTGCCAGCAGCCAAGCAGGAAAAGAGACCCAGTACTTC. Translating gives CASSQAGKETQYF.

The V and J genes are TRBV5-6 and TRBJ2-5, with D perhaps being TRBD1 or TRBD2 (5 bases each). V was shortened by 1 base and J by 3 bases, with 22 bases between the two germline ends. In germline, CDR1 is SGHDT, CDR2 YYEEEE. This CDR3 is 18 amino acids long. CDR3 coding DNA: TGTGCCAGCAGCTTGACAGGTCGGGGTCGCGTTTTGGAAGAGACCCAGTACTTC. It encodes CASSLTGRGRVLEETQYF.

The CDR3 reads CASSQEHSYEQYF. The DNA for the CDR3 is TGTGCCAGCAGCCAAGAGCACAGCTACGAGCAGTACTTC. The chain couples TRBV14 to TRBJ2-7; D not certain. Germline loops: CDR1 SGHDN, CDR2 FVKESK. V lost 0 bases to trimming and J lost 3 bases, with 6 bases between them. The CDR3 has 13 amino acids.

The V and J genes are TRBV2 and TRBJ1-2; 9 bases match TRBD1. J lost 7 bases, V lost 5 bases, and 11 bases had no gene match. The CDR3 is made up of 15 amino acids. Germline CDR1 is SNHLY and CDR2 is FYNNEI. CDR3 DNA sequence: TGTGCCAGCAGTTTACATCCGGGACAGGGATGTGGCTACACCTTC. Amino acid sequence: CASSLHPGQGCGYTF.

On this clone itself: Relative to the germline gene, one junction end is altered; a read error may explain this. The chain links TRBV6-4 to TRBJ1-5; D remains unclear. This CDR3 has 12 amino acids. From germline, CDR1 is MRHNA and CDR2 SNTAGT. The CDR3 sequence is CAGKCNNQPQHF. CDR3 DNA sequence: TGCGCCGGAAAATGTAACAATCAGCCCCAGCATTTT.

The V call is TRBV4-1, the J call TRBJ2-3; TRBD1 matches at 7 bases. The trim removed 1 base at V and 9 bases at J, leaving 4 bases unmatched. This CDR3 contains 13 residues. Germline V gene data show CDR1 as MGHRA and CDR2 as YSYEKL. CDR3: CASSQGDSGTQYF. CDR3 sequence (DNA): TGCGCCAGCAGCCAAGGGGACAGTGGAACGCAGTATTTT.

The chain uses TRBV28 and TRBJ2-1; 13 nucleotides line up with TRBD2. Unmatched junction bases numbered 13, after V lost 5 bases and J lost 9 bases. Germline CDR1 is MDHEN and CDR2 is SYDVKM. The CDR3 covers 17 residues. CDR3 nucleotides: TGTGCCAGCAGTCCGGGGACTAGCGGGGCTCGTCTGGGTGAGCAGTTCTTC. Translated: CASSPGTSGARLGEQFF.

V and J are TRBV7-6 and TRBJ1-5; TRBD1 agrees at 9 bases. The trim removed 5 bases at V and 0 bases at J, leaving 11 bases unmatched. This CDR3 region has 18 residues. Germline CDR1 SGHVS, CDR2 FNYEAQ. Here the CDR3 reads CASSPDRGTPFSNQPQHF. In nucleotides, the CDR3 is TGTGCCAGCAGCCCGGACAGGGGCACACCGTTTAGCAATCAGCCCCAGCATTTT.

The rearrangement joins TRBV4-2 to TRBJ2-5; D might be TRBD2 (7 bases). From germline, CDR1 is LGHNA and CDR2 YNFKEQ. This CDR3 spans 17 amino acids. Between the trimmed V and J ends, which lost 4 bases and 2 bases, there was a span of 20 bases. The CDR3 loop reads CASSPLLGAGAQETQYF. DNA for the CDR3: TGTGCCAGCAGCCCTCTTTTGGGGGCGGGGGCGCAAGAGACCCAGTACTTC.

The chain recombines TRBV19 with TRBJ1-5; 12 bases agree with TRBD1. Losses at the gene ends were 5 bases for V and 7 bases for J; bases not matched to a gene: 21. The CDR3 contains 20 residues. CDR1 and CDR2 from the germline V gene are LNHDA and SQIVND (reference sequence). CDR3: CASSGRRDRGRWRKEQPQHF. The DNA of the CDR3 is TGTGCCAGTAGTGGCCGCCGGGACAGGGGGCGTTGGCGAAAGGAACAGCCCCAGCATTTT.

V and J are TRBV27 and TRBJ1-5; no clear D. From germline, CDR1 is MNHEY and CDR2 SMNVEV (reference sequence). This CDR3 comprises 16 residues. Trimming cost V 4 bases and J 0 bases, with 13 bases left between them. The CDR3 bases are TGTGCCAGCAGTTCTCGGAGAGGTTATAGCAATCAGCCCCAGCATTTT. It yields the protein CASSSRRGYSNQPQHF.